This TCR beta chain derives from a study of blood T cell repertoires in COVID-19. The authors' processing: Quantification of nucleated cells was approximated via reference gene primer amplification. Some clones are missing from TCRdb's copy, which holds only in-frame ones; the method was immunoSEQ multiplex PCR. V, J and clone size were drawn from that table, and D and trimming were deduced from the DNA. This sample has roughly 110,000 clones, with around 85% found just once. This CDR3 has 14 amino acids. Germline CDR1 SGHNT, CDR2 YYREEE (reference sequence). Trimming removed 2 bases from V and 0 bases from J, with 8 bases in between.

V gene TRBV5-4 combines with J gene TRBJ1-1; no firm D call. The source is a human donor in a cohort sampled during active COVID-19. Sequenced input: peripheral blood. CDR3 bases: TGTGCCAGCAGCTTACAGCCCTTGAACACTGAAGCTTTCTTT. Amino acid sequence: CASSLQPLNTEAFF. Using reference TRBV5-4 and TRBJ1-1 for the parts outside the CDR3, the full variable domain is ETGVTQSPTHLIKTRGQQVTLRCSSQSGHNTVSWYQQALGQGPQFIFQYYREEENGRGNFPPRFSGLQFPNYSSELNVNALELDDSALYLCASSLQPLNTEAFFGQGTRLTVV.